The following is a T cell receptor beta chain sequence with its context. Its antigen is not identified. Through a sample-barcoded 5' primer and a J-beta primer mix, a second PCR was run for 7 to 11 cycles. Tagging of each cDNA molecule was performed by a template-switch adaptor with 12 random nucleotides. One entry per CDR3 protein results from TCRdb running MiXCR on the 5' RACE reads. The table includes fewer than 2,000,000 distinct CDR3 sequences, about two fifths detected once. The data derive from a study of blood T cells in healthy people across ages. As for the study in general: About one barcoded beta molecule per two T cells was captured by template switching.

Findings and limits, study-wide: Unsorted PBMCs ruled out conclusive naive versus antigen-experienced comparison.

Trimming cost V 4 bases and J 2 bases, with 10 bases left between them. This CDR3 has 14 amino acids. Germline CDR1 SGDLS, CDR2 YYNGEE. Sequences were obtained from blood. This clonotype originated in a human donor in good health. The chain couples TRBV9 to TRBJ1-5; D call uncertain. The CDR3 spells CASSTGPGNQPQHF. In DNA, the CDR3 is TGTGCCAGCAGCACTGGCCCCGGCAATCAGCCCCAGCATTTT.